Each of the 10 T cell receptor beta chains below was sequenced from the same sample in a study of CD8+CD57+ T cells in acquired aplastic anemia. Before being chosen for sequencing, patients had shown CD8+CD57+ cell expansion by flow cytometry. Profiles of TCR beta VDJ and CDR3 were generated from a genomic DNA template. TCRdb analysed the reads with MiXCR anew, one entry per CDR3 protein. The sample has 170,000 or so distinct CDR3 sequences; 55% to 65% are singletons. Sequencing input: sorted CD4+, CD8+, or CD8+CD57+ T cells (not recorded which) from PBMCs. These receptors originate from a human donor with aplastic anemia.

This clonotype was counted many times. This sequence joins TRBV6-1 and TRBJ2-7; D remains unclear. V gave up 5 bases and J gave up 3 bases, with 2 bases separating them. Germline loops: CDR1 MNHNS, CDR2 SASEGT. The CDR3 is 10 residues long. CDR3 DNA: TGTGCCAGCAGTCACTACGAGCAGTACTTC. This codes for CASSHYEQYF.

V is TRBV4-1 and J is TRBJ1-2; the match to TRBD1 covers 9 bases. Trimming removed 5 bases from V and 3 bases from J; junction bases left unmatched: 10. The CDR3 spans 16 residues. The germline gives CDR1 MGHRA, CDR2 YSYEKL. The CDR3 coding sequence is TGCGCCAGCAGCGCCGCTACGGGACAGGGAGACTATGGCTACACCTTC. Its protein product is CASSAATGQGDYGYTF.

This clonotype has at least ten counts. The rearrangement links TRBV9 to TRBJ2-2; D is uncertain. CDR3 length: 13 residues. Germline V lookup: CDR1 SGDLS, CDR2 YYNGEE. The V and J ends lost 3 bases and 7 bases respectively, with 10 bases between them. The CDR3 bases are TGTGCCAGCAGCGGGGAAGGGATCGGGGAGCTGTTTTTT. Translating it yields CASSGEGIGELFF.

The genes are TRBV27 and TRBJ1-2, with D maybe TRBD1 (5 bases). This CDR3 has 15 residues. Trimming shortened V by 5 bases and J by 5 bases, and 18 bases separated the two germline ends. Germline-derived CDR1 and CDR2 are MNHEY and SMNVEV (reference sequence). Here the CDR3 reads CASSRSSQALYGYTF. CDR3 in DNA: TGTGCCAGCAGTCGATCCTCACAGGCGTTATATGGCTACACCTTC.

The V and J genes are TRBV7-2 and TRBJ2-7; 12 nucleotides align to TRBD2. The V gene end was trimmed by 5 bases and the J gene end by 2 bases; junction bases not matched to a gene: 7. CDR1 is SGHTA, CDR2 FQGNSA, per germline. The CDR3 consists of 16 residues. CDR3 DNA: TGTGCCAGCAGCCGACAGTGGACTAGCGGGGCCTACGAGCAGTACTTC. Its protein product is CASSRQWTSGAYEQYF.

This clonotype was counted only a few times. The rearrangement joins TRBV19 to TRBJ2-2; D call uncertain. CDR1 LNHDA and CDR2 SQIVND come from the germline V gene (reference sequence). The CDR3 has 14 amino acids. Trimming stripped 4 bases from V and 1 base from J, with 7 bases between. In DNA form, the CDR3 reads TGTGCCAGTAGTAATAGTCTGAACACCGGGGAGCTGTTTTTT. Its translation is CASSNSLNTGELFF.

This clonotype was seen only a few times. The V call is TRBV7-2, the J call TRBJ1-3, with D hard to call. V lost 1 base and J lost 0, with 10 bases in between. Germline loops: CDR1 SGHTA, CDR2 FQGNSA. The CDR3 has 16 residues. For the CDR3, the DNA is TGTGCCAGCAGCTTAGGTCGCAGGTCCTCTGGAAACACCATATATTTT. Residues: CASSLGRRSSGNTIYF.

J is TRBJ2-1 and V is TRBV19; D tentatively reads TRBD1 or TRBD2 (5 bases each). CDR1 is LNHDA and CDR2 is SQIVND in the germline V gene (reference sequence). This CDR3 comprises 14 residues. Deletions cut 3 bases from V and 7 bases from J, with 13 bases between. CDR3 nucleotide sequence: TGTGCCAGTAGTATTGGTGGGGGTGTTAATGAGCAGTTCTTC. It codes for CASSIGGGVNEQFF.

The chain recombines TRBV7-9 with TRBJ2-3, with D unclear. Trimming removed 1 base from V and 11 bases from J, with 13 bases in between. Germline V gene data show CDR1 as SEHNR and CDR2 as FQNEAQ (reference sequence). The CDR3 runs to 13 residues. CDR3 nucleotide sequence: TGTGCCAGCAGCTTAGGAAGTTACAATGAGCAGTATTTT. This codes for CASSLGSYNEQYF.

This clonotype was recorded a few times. The V call is TRBV24-1, the J call TRBJ2-7; tentative D call: TRBD1 (6 bases). V dropped 1 base and J dropped 5 bases, with 11 bases sitting between them. The CDR3 spans 14 residues. CDR1 and CDR2 from the germline V gene are KGHDR and SFDVKD. In DNA, the CDR3 is TGTGCCACCAGTGATTTTTATGGGGGCGACGAGCAGTACTTC. This gives the protein CATSDFYGGDEQYF.